This T cell receptor (beta chain) was sequenced in a study of CD8 T cells in Susac syndrome. V lost 3 bases and J lost 0; bases outside the gene matches: 7. This CDR3 comprises 16 residues. The germline gives CDR1 SNHLY, CDR2 FYNNEI. Reverse transcription of about 0.45 to 1 ug RNA used random hexamers. A single record per CDR3 protein comes from TCRdb applying MiXCR to the immunoSEQ multiplex PCR reads. The profile covers 200,000 to 250,000 distinct CDR3 sequences, with roughly nine tenths appearing a single time and about 0.12% taken by the ten largest. The clonotype was recovered from a human donor with multiple sclerosis. This rearrangement joins TRBV2 to TRBJ2-7, with 8 bases aligning to TRBD2. Input material: CD8+ T cells from PBMCs. The CDR3 protein is CASSDLSGRSSYEQYF. CDR3 nucleotides: TGTGCCAGCAGTGACCTAAGCGGGAGAAGCTCCTACGAGCAGTACTTC.